One and the same sample provided the 29 T cell receptor beta chains below, sequenced in a study of T cell responses to AZD1222 COVID-19 vaccine. Data came from immunoSEQ multiplex PCR; TCRdb stores just in-frame clones and leaves some out. The sample lists 150,000 to 200,000 clones; over 85% were seen once. This sample comprised peripheral blood, obtained 28 days after the second AZD1222 dose. Every receptor here comes from an adult who received the AZD1222 COVID-19 vaccine.

This clone was seen only once. V and J are TRBV10-3 and TRBJ1-5; D remains unclear. In germline, CDR1 is ENHRY, CDR2 SYGVKD. V lost 0 bases and J 2 bases, leaving 14 bases between the germline ends. The CDR3 is 17 amino acids. CDR3 DNA: TGTGCCATCAGTGAGTCGCCAGATTCTCGGGGCAATCAGCCCCAGCATTTT. Translation: CAISESPDSRGNQPQHF.

This clone has only a few counts. The chain carries TRBV3-1 (or the pseudogene TRBV3-2) and TRBJ1-1; D might be TRBD1 (6 bases). V gave up 0 bases and J gave up 1 base, with 12 bases separating them. The CDR3 is 16 residues long. The V gene's germline CDR1 is LGHDT and CDR2 YNNKEL (reference sequence). CDR3 sequence (DNA): TGTGCCAGCAGCCAAGATCGAGGGGGACCGAACACTGAAGCTTTCTTT. Protein: CASSQDRGGPNTEAFF.

The V gene is TRBV5-1, the J gene TRBJ2-3, with D perhaps matching TRBD2 (7 bases). Trimming left V 0 bases short and J 5 bases short, with 13 bases between. Germline loops: CDR1 SGHRS, CDR2 YFSETQ. The CDR3 is made up of 15 amino acids. This chain's CDR3 is CASSLEAGAGDTQYF. The CDR3 bases are TGCGCCAGCAGCTTGGAGGCGGGGGCTGGAGATACGCAGTATTTT. The full variable domain, in which reference TRBV5-1 and TRBJ2-3 provide the parts outside the CDR3, is KAGVTQTPRYLIKTRGQQVTLSCSPISGHRSVSWYQQTPGQGLQFLFEYFSETQRNKGNFPGRFSGRQFSNSRSEMNVSTLELGDSALYLCASSLEAGAGDTQYFGPGTRLTVL.

A few counts support this clone. The chain combines TRBV28 with TRBJ1-5; 8 nucleotides agree with TRBD1. This CDR3 is built from 16 residues. Per the germline V gene, CDR1 is MDHEN and CDR2 is SYDVKM. Trimming took 3 bases from V and 2 from J; bases not matched to a gene: 6. The CDR3, as DNA: TGTGCCAGCAGTTTTACCCCAGGGGGCGGCAATCAGCCCCAGCATTTT. This translates into CASSFTPGGGNQPQHF.

The chain employs TRBV5-6 and TRBJ1-2, with a tentative D call TRBD1 (5 bases). With 7 bases removed from V and 7 bases from J, the gap between germline ends came to 17 bases. The CDR3 covers 13 residues. Per germline, CDR1 SGHDT and CDR2 YYEEEE. In nucleotides, the CDR3 is TGTGCCAGCGTTAATACGGGGCGCGGTGGCTACACCTTC. Translated: CASVNTGRGGYTF.

V gene TRBV14 combines with J gene TRBJ1-2, with 7 nucleotides matching TRBD1. Germline V gene data show CDR1 as SGHDN and CDR2 as FVKESK. The CDR3 has 14 residues. V shed 1 base and J 8 bases; nucleotides not matched to a gene: 7. CDR3 nucleotides: TGTGCCAGCAGCCAAGGGCGCAGGGGGGGAGGCTACACCTTC. Residues: CASSQGRRGGGYTF. The complete variable domain, with remaining parts taken from reference TRBV14 and TRBJ1-2, reads EAGVTQFPSHSVIEKGQTVTLRCDPISGHDNLYWYRRVMGKEIKFLLHFVKESKQDESGMPNNRFLAERTGGTYSTLKVQPAELEDSGVYFCASSQGRRGGGYTFGSGTRLTVV.

The chain's CDR3 is CASRDRVANEKLFF. CDR3 nucleotides: TGTGCCAGCAGAGACAGGGTTGCTAATGAAAAACTGTTTTTT. The rearrangement links TRBV28 to TRBJ1-4; 7 positions match TRBD1. The CDR3 is made up of 14 amino acids. Per the germline V gene, CDR1 is MDHEN and CDR2 is SYDVKM. With V trimmed by 6 bases and J by 3 bases, 4 bases remained unmatched.

V is TRBV7-2 and J is TRBJ1-1, with 7 bases lining up with TRBD1. Trimming at V came to 6 bases and at J to 4 bases, leaving 11 bases not matched to a gene. Per the germline V gene, CDR1 is SGHTA and CDR2 is FQGNSA. This CDR3 is built from 15 residues. Here the CDR3 reads CASSSWAQGGTEAFF. CDR3 in DNA: TGTGCCAGCAGTTCCTGGGCCCAGGGGGGCACTGAAGCTTTCTTT. The variable domain in full, completed from reference TRBV7-2 and TRBJ1-1, reads GAGVSQSPSNKVTEKGKDVELRCDPISGHTALYWYRQSLGQGLEFLIYFQGNSAPDKSGLPSDRFSAERTGGSVSTLTIQRTQQEDSAVYLCASSSWAQGGTEAFFGQGTRLTVV.

As DNA, the CDR3 is TGTGCCAGCAGCCAAACTAGCGGGGCCTACAATGAGCAGTTCTTC. Its protein is CASSQTSGAYNEQFF. The chain combines TRBV3-1 (or the pseudogene TRBV3-2) with TRBJ2-1; TRBD2 aligns across 10 bases. The CDR3 runs to 15 residues. Per the germline V gene, CDR1 is LGHDT and CDR2 is YNNKEL (reference sequence). Losses at the gene ends were 2 bases for V and 2 bases for J; bases not matched to a gene: 0.

This rearrangement joins TRBV6-6 to TRBJ2-3, with D maybe TRBD1 (6 bases). This CDR3 spans 14 amino acids. V lost 6 bases to trimming and J lost 4 bases, with 14 bases between them. Germline V gene sequence: CDR1 MNHNY, CDR2 SVGAGI (reference sequence). The CDR3 DNA follows: TGTGCCAGCAGGGAACAGGGATACGCAGATACGCAGTATTTT. Translation gives CASREQGYADTQYF.

The J gene is TRBJ1-5, the V gene TRBV19; no definite D call. The CDR3 sequence is 15 residues long. V shed 7 bases and J shed 7 bases, with 20 bases lying between them. In germline, CDR1 is LNHDA, CDR2 SQIVND (reference sequence). For the CDR3, the DNA is TGTGCCAGTACCACGGCCCGGGCCCTCGGCCAGCCCCAGCATTTT. Encoded protein: CASTTARALGQPQHF.

The V and J genes are TRBV30 and TRBJ2-5, with 8 positions matching TRBD2. This CDR3 is 14 amino acids long. Germline loops: CDR1 GTSNPN, CDR2 SVGIG (reference sequence). V gave up 0 bases and J gave up 5 bases; unmatched junction bases: 5. CDR3 sequence reads: CAWSVLSGEETQYF. CDR3 DNA sequence: TGTGCCTGGAGTGTACTTAGCGGGGAGGAGACCCAGTACTTC.

The chain is built from TRBV6-2 or TRBV6-3 and TRBJ1-1, with D maybe TRBD1 (5 bases). Germline lookup yields CDR1 MNHEY and CDR2 SVGEGT. Trimming stripped 6 bases from V and 2 bases from J, with 13 bases between. This CDR3 is 14 amino acids long. The CDR3 DNA reads TGTGCCAGCAGCACACGACAGCTAAACACTGAAGCTTTCTTT. It encodes CASSTRQLNTEAFF.

The chain recombines TRBV3-1 (or the pseudogene TRBV3-2) with TRBJ2-1, with 11 bases lining up with TRBD2. V trimming: 2 bases; J trimming: 7 bases; junction bases outside the gene matches: 10. Germline lookup yields CDR1 LGHDT and CDR2 YNNKEL (reference sequence). The CDR3 consists of 17 residues. In DNA form, the CDR3 reads TGTGCCAGCAGCCAATTTAGCGGGGGGGCGGAAAGGAATGAGCAGTTCTTC. It specifies CASSQFSGGAERNEQFF.

The V call is TRBV2, the J call TRBJ1-4, with TRBD1 identical over 7 bases. With 3 bases clipped from V and 0 bases from J, the junction kept 16 bases outside the gene matches. There are 20 residues in the CDR3. Germline lookup yields CDR1 SNHLY and CDR2 FYNNEI. CDR3 protein: CASSEPRGGAEFPTNEKLFF. CDR3 DNA sequence: TGTGCCAGCAGTGAGCCCAGAGGGGGCGCAGAGTTCCCAACTAATGAAAAACTGTTTTTT.

V is TRBV2 and J is TRBJ2-3; 11 positions agree with TRBD2. The germline V gene encodes CDR1 SNHLY and CDR2 FYNNEI. V lost 5 bases, J lost 2 bases, and 6 bases stayed unmatched. The CDR3 sequence is 16 residues long. CDR3: CASSPSTSGVTDTQYF. In DNA, the CDR3 is TGTGCCAGCAGTCCCTCGACTAGCGGGGTCACAGATACGCAGTATTTT.

This rearrangement joins TRBV5-1 to TRBJ2-5, with D possibly called TRBD1 or TRBD2 (6 bases each). Germline CDR1 is SGHRS and CDR2 is YFSETQ. The CDR3 runs 13 residues. The V end was cut by 6 bases, the J end by 4 bases, with 13 bases between. The DNA for the CDR3 is TGCGCCAGCACCCACGAGGGGGGAGAGACCCAGTACTTC. Protein product: CASTHEGGETQYF.

In this sample, this clone turned up once. This rearrangement joins TRBV10-2 to TRBJ1-2, with TRBD1 matching 7 bases. This CDR3 has 14 amino acids. Germline values: CDR1 WSHSY, CDR2 SAAADI. With 0 bases clipped from V and 7 bases from J, the junction kept 5 bases outside the gene matches. CDR3 amino acids: CASSESRQGTGYTF. The CDR3 DNA sequence: TGCGCCAGCAGTGAGTCCCGACAGGGAACTGGCTACACCTTC.

This chain uses TRBV7-3 with TRBJ2-1; tentatively, D is TRBD1 (6 bases). Trimming took off 5 bases at V and 5 bases at J, with 13 bases between the two ends. The CDR3 sequence is 14 residues long. Germline V gene sequence: CDR1 SGHTA, CDR2 FQGTGA. CDR3 region: CASSPGHTNNEQFF. The CDR3, as DNA: TGTGCCAGCAGCCCGGGACACACAAACAATGAGCAGTTCTTC.

The chain combines TRBV9 with TRBJ2-2; unclear D gene. The CDR3 totals 19 residues. Germline loops: CDR1 SGDLS, CDR2 YYNGEE. V was shortened by 2 bases and J by 0 bases, with 20 bases between the two germline ends. The CDR3 coding sequence is TGTGCCAGCAGCGTCCCGTCACGGTCGCTAAGTTCGAACACCGGGGAGCTGTTTTTT. Its translation is CASSVPSRSLSSNTGELFF.

The V gene is TRBV19, the J gene TRBJ2-7; 10 bases are shared with TRBD2. V was pared by 4 bases and J by 2 bases, with 5 bases of the junction left unmatched. This CDR3 spans 15 amino acids. The germline gives CDR1 LNHDA, CDR2 SQIVND (reference sequence). CDR3 DNA sequence: TGTGCCAGTAGTACCAGGACTAGCGGAACCTACGAGCAGTACTTC. Protein product: CASSTRTSGTYEQYF.

The V gene is TRBV6-4, the J gene TRBJ2-7, with 7 bases aligning to TRBD1. J lost 2 bases, V lost 0 bases, and 1 base had no gene match. The germline V gene has CDR1 MRHNA and CDR2 SNTAGT. The CDR3 has 14 amino acids. The CDR3 nucleotides are TGTGCCAGCAGTGACTCCGACAGGGCCTACGAGCAGTACTTC. As protein: CASSDSDRAYEQYF.

This chain uses TRBV29-1 with TRBJ2-5, with 8 bases that match TRBD2. The trim removed 4 bases at V and 7 bases at J, leaving 8 bases unmatched. In germline, CDR1 is SQVTM, CDR2 ANQGSEA. The CDR3 has 13 residues. Here the CDR3 reads CSVGGLAGGTQYF. The CDR3 DNA sequence: TGCAGCGTTGGTGGCCTAGCGGGCGGGACCCAGTACTTC.

The rearrangement joins TRBV7-9 to TRBJ2-4, with D perhaps TRBD2 (6 bases). The germline V gene encodes CDR1 SEHNR and CDR2 FQNEAQ (reference sequence). Trimming removed 4 bases at V and 0 bases at J, with 10 bases between. There are 15 residues in the CDR3. CDR3 residues: CASSSVSGAKNIQYF. CDR3 nucleotide sequence: TGTGCCAGCAGCTCAGTTAGCGGAGCCAAAAACATTCAGTACTTC.

The genes are TRBV19 and TRBJ2-7; no clear D gene. The CDR3 has 14 amino acids. The V gene lost 5 bases and the J gene lost 2 bases, with 13 bases spanning the gap. Germline CDR1 and CDR2: LNHDA and SQIVND (reference sequence). For the CDR3, the DNA is TGTGCCAGTAGTCCCGGACCCGCCGCCTACGAGCAGTACTTC. Protein sequence: CASSPGPAAYEQYF. The variable domain in full, with the rest retrieved from reference TRBV19 and TRBJ2-7, is DGGITQSPKYLFRKEGQNVTLSCEQNLNHDAMYWYRQDPGQGLRLIYYSQIVNDFQKGDIAEGYSVSREKKESFPLTVTSAQKNPTAFYLCASSPGPAAYEQYFGPGTRLTVT.

This clone was observed a handful of times. V and J are TRBV3-1 (or the pseudogene TRBV3-2) and TRBJ1-6; TRBD1 might be the D (6 bases). The CDR3 totals 15 residues. Germline CDR1 LGHDT, CDR2 YNNKEL (reference sequence). The V end lost 7 bases, the J end lost 8 bases, and 18 bases lay between the germline ends. The CDR3 region has the DNA TGTGCCAGCAACACGGACAGCGGAAATTATTCACCCCTCCACTTT. The encoded protein is CASNTDSGNYSPLHF.

This clone was recorded once. This sequence joins TRBV9 and TRBJ2-1; TRBD1 is a possible D gene (6 bases). CDR1 is SGDLS and CDR2 is YYNGEE in the germline V gene. Trimming took off 0 bases at V and 1 base at J, with 23 bases between the two ends. The CDR3 contains 20 residues. The DNA for the CDR3 is TGTGCCAGCAGCGTAGGGTTAGGGTTGGGCAGGGGCTTTTCCTACAATGAGCAGTTCTTC. It yields the protein CASSVGLGLGRGFSYNEQFF.

The rearrangement links TRBV12-3 or TRBV12-4 to TRBJ1-2; 10 nucleotides line up with TRBD1. The CDR3 totals 13 residues. The V and J ends lost 9 bases and 6 bases, in that order; junction bases with no gene match: 7. The CDR3 is CASNDRGRDGYTF. Written as DNA, the CDR3 is TGTGCCAGTAACGACAGGGGGCGCGATGGCTACACCTTC.

This clone was seen a single time. This CDR3 reads CASSQVLGSNQPQHF. In DNA, the CDR3 is TGCGCCAGCAGCCAAGTACTAGGGAGCAATCAGCCCCAGCATTTT. The genes are TRBV4-1 and TRBJ1-5; no reliable D call. This CDR3 region has 15 residues. Germline CDR1 reads MGHRA; CDR2 reads YSYEKL. V lost 1 base, J lost 1 base, and 8 bases lay in between.